What follows are 24 T cell receptor beta chains derived from one specimen sequenced in a study of T cell responses to AZD1222 COVID-19 vaccine. Libraries were prepared by immunoSEQ multiplex PCR; TCRdb keeps only in-frame clonotypes and omits some of them. The sample lists some 150,000 clones; roughly 90% were seen once. The sequencing used peripheral blood, collected on day 0 of AZD1222 vaccination. The source is an adult in good health.

This sequence joins TRBV4-3 and TRBJ2-1; D unresolved. Germline loops: CDR1 LGHNA, CDR2 YSLEER. This CDR3 comprises 12 residues. V lost 1 base and J lost 5, with 3 bases in between. The CDR3 DNA sequence: TGCGCCAGCAGCCAAGGTGACAATGAGCAGTTCTTC. Its protein product is CASSQGDNEQFF.

Remarks on this clone: A read error may account for a junction end that differs from germline. The chain is built from TRBV12-3 or TRBV12-4 and TRBJ1-2, with 7 bases fitting TRBD1. The CDR3 is 13 residues long. CDR3 protein: CASSTTGTESFFF. CDR3 coding DNA: TGTGCCAGCAGCACCACCGGGACAGAATCTTTCTTCTTC.

The gene calls are TRBV10-2 and TRBJ1-2, with unresolved D. This CDR3 is built from 11 residues. V lost 2 bases and J 7 bases, leaving 5 bases between the germline ends. CDR1 and CDR2 from the germline V gene are WSHSY and SAAADI. The CDR3 sequence is CASSEVSGYTF. The CDR3 DNA reads TGCGCCAGCAGTGAGGTTTCTGGCTACACCTTC.

This clone showed up just once. The chain combines TRBV18 with TRBJ2-3; D is perhaps TRBD1 or TRBD2 (6 bases each). Germline CDR1 KGHSH, CDR2 LQKENI. Trimming took off 0 bases at V and 1 base at J, with 14 bases between the two ends. The CDR3 runs 17 residues. CDR3 bases: TGTGCCAGCTCACCACCCAGGGGCGGGGCGGGCACAGATACGCAGTATTTT. Encoded protein: CASSPPRGGAGTDTQYF.

The V and J genes are TRBV9 and TRBJ2-3; no clear D gene. Germline values: CDR1 SGDLS, CDR2 YYNGEE. Trimming pared 0 bases from V and 1 base from J, leaving 6 bases between. CDR3 length equals 14 residues. This chain's CDR3 is CASSVVPRTDTQYF. The CDR3 nucleotides are TGTGCCAGCAGCGTAGTCCCCCGCACAGATACGCAGTATTTT.

The J gene is TRBJ1-1, the V gene TRBV5-1; 11 nucleotides match TRBD1. The CDR3 runs 16 residues. The germline CDR1 and CDR2 sequences are SGHRS and YFSETQ. V lost 5 bases to trimming and J lost 3 bases; unmatched junction nucleotides: 9. The chain's CDR3 is CASRPGTGGRDTEAFF. The CDR3 bases are TGCGCCAGCAGGCCCGGGACAGGGGGAAGAGACACTGAAGCTTTCTTT.

The chain joins TRBV6-4 to TRBJ2-3; D gene unclear. CDR1 and CDR2 from the germline V gene are MRHNA and SNTAGT. CDR3 length: 15 residues. V lost 6 bases to trimming and J lost 2 bases, with 15 bases between them. The CDR3, as DNA: TGTGCCAGCAGACTAACAGAGTCCCCCACAGATACGCAGTATTTT. Its translation is CASRLTESPTDTQYF.

This chain connects TRBV4-3 to TRBJ1-2; 8 bases line up with TRBD1. The germline V gene has CDR1 LGHNA and CDR2 YSLEER. Unmatched junction bases numbered 7, after V lost 1 base and J lost 3 bases. The CDR3 has 16 amino acids. As DNA, the CDR3 is TGCGCCAGCAGCCAAGGAAACAGGGGGATTGACTATGGCTACACCTTC. Translation: CASSQGNRGIDYGYTF.

CDR3 sequence (DNA): TGTGCCAGCAGCCAAGACAGGGGGTCCTACGAGCAGTACTTC. Translating it yields CASSQDRGSYEQYF. The chain uses TRBV9 and TRBJ2-7, with 9 bases identical to TRBD1. The CDR3 contains 14 residues. Germline V gene sequence: CDR1 SGDLS, CDR2 YYNGEE. J was trimmed by 1 base and V by 4 bases; bases with no gene match: 3.

This CDR3 is CASSLRGGSLYEQYF. As DNA, the CDR3 is TGTGCCAGCAGTCTAAGGGGCGGGAGTCTCTACGAGCAGTACTTC. The chain couples TRBV27 to TRBJ2-7, with 7 bases fitting TRBD2. The CDR3 length is 15 residues. CDR1 and CDR2 (germline): MNHEY, SMNVEV (reference sequence). V gave up 5 bases and J gave up 3 bases; unmatched junction bases: 10.

CDR3 coding DNA: TGTGCCAGCAGTTACTCGCTAGGTAGCACAGATACGCAGTATTTT. This encodes CASSYSLGSTDTQYF. This chain links TRBV6-2 or TRBV6-3 with TRBJ2-3; no clear D. The V end was cut by 0 bases, the J end by 0 bases, with 7 bases between. The CDR3 totals 15 residues. CDR1 and CDR2 from the germline V gene are MNHEY and SVGEGT.

V gene TRBV9 combines with J gene TRBJ2-7; 9 nucleotides match TRBD2. The CDR3 is made up of 14 amino acids. Looked up from germline, CDR1 is SGDLS and CDR2 is YYNGEE. The V and J ends lost 0 bases and 7 bases, in that order; junction bases with no gene match: 5. This CDR3 is CASSVGGSGGEQYF. The CDR3 region has the DNA TGTGCCAGCAGCGTAGGTGGTAGCGGGGGAGAGCAGTACTTC.

The chain's CDR3 is CASSPSQRAGYTNEKLFF. CDR3 sequence (DNA): TGCGCCAGCAGCCCCTCTCAGAGGGCTGGTTATACTAATGAAAAACTGTTTTTT. The V gene is TRBV5-1, the J gene TRBJ1-4; unclear D gene. Germline V CDR1 and CDR2: SGHRS, YFSETQ. The CDR3 loop spans 18 amino acids. Trimming took off 4 bases at V and 2 bases at J, with 21 bases between the two ends.

This clone is a singleton in its sample. The chain uses TRBV6-5 and TRBJ1-5; D remains ambiguous. Between the trimmed V and J ends, which lost 8 bases and 6 bases, there was a span of 11 bases. The CDR3 runs to 12 residues. Germline V lookup: CDR1 MNHEY, CDR2 SVGAGI. Here the CDR3 reads CASQELGQPQHF. The CDR3 DNA reads as TGTGCCAGCCAAGAGTTGGGTCAGCCCCAGCATTTT.

The chain is built from TRBV11-2 and TRBJ2-1; D may be TRBD1 or TRBD2 (5 bases each). CDR1 is SGHAT and CDR2 is FQNNGV in the germline V gene. This CDR3 spans 15 amino acids. V dropped 2 bases and J dropped 2 bases, with 10 bases sitting between them. DNA of the CDR3: TGTGCCAGCAGCTTAACTTTGGGGGCCTACAATGAGCAGTTCTTC. Its translation is CASSLTLGAYNEQFF.

The chain combines TRBV28 with TRBJ2-7, with 7 bases aligning to TRBD2. V gave up 6 bases and J gave up 3 bases; unmatched junction bases: 11. The germline CDR1 and CDR2 sequences are MDHEN and SYDVKM. The CDR3 runs to 15 residues. The CDR3 is CASRGVSSGYYEQYF. CDR3 nucleotide sequence: TGTGCCAGCAGGGGCGTCTCTAGCGGATACTACGAGCAGTACTTC. Complete variable domain (other parts from reference TRBV28 and TRBJ2-7): DVKVTQSSRYLVKRTGEKVFLECVQDMDHENMFWYRQDPGLGLRLIYFSYDVKMKEKGDIPEGYSVSREKKERFSLILESASTNQTSMYLCASRGVSSGYYEQYFGPGTRLTVT.

This sequence joins TRBV6-5 and TRBJ2-3, with a weak D call TRBD1 (5 bases). The CDR3 spans 15 residues. Trimming pared 2 bases from V and 4 bases from J, leaving 13 bases between. The germline V gene encodes CDR1 MNHEY and CDR2 SVGAGI. The CDR3 spells CASSYKPRQPDTQYF. For the CDR3, the DNA is TGTGCCAGCAGTTACAAACCCAGACAGCCAGATACGCAGTATTTT.

The V and J genes are TRBV7-9 and TRBJ1-1; no clear D. Trimming stripped 5 bases from V and 0 bases from J, with 10 bases between. CDR1 is SEHNR, CDR2 FQNEAQ, per germline (reference sequence). The CDR3 is 14 residues long. In DNA form, the CDR3 reads TGTGCCAGCAGCGTCGACGCCTTGAACACTGAAGCTTTCTTT. Encoded protein: CASSVDALNTEAFF.

The chain is built from TRBV19 and TRBJ2-3, with a possible D match to TRBD2 (5 bases). V shed 7 bases and J shed 5 bases, with 13 bases lying between them. The CDR3 is 13 residues long. Germline CDR1 and CDR2: LNHDA and SQIVND (reference sequence). The chain's CDR3 is CASTLSGLDTQYF. In nucleotides, the CDR3 is TGTGCCAGTACCCTCTCGGGGTTAGATACGCAGTATTTT. The variable domain in full, completed from reference TRBV19 and TRBJ2-3, reads DGGITQSPKYLFRKEGQNVTLSCEQNLNHDAMYWYRQDPGQGLRLIYYSQIVNDFQKGDIAEGYSVSREKKESFPLTVTSAQKNPTAFYLCASTLSGLDTQYFGPGTRLTVL.

This sequence joins TRBV6-2 or TRBV6-3 and TRBJ2-7; D uncertain. CDR1 is MNHEY, CDR2 SVGEGT, per germline. This CDR3 contains 15 residues. The V end lost 4 bases, the J end lost 3 bases, and 16 bases lay between the germline ends. CDR3 amino acids: CASSSDFSVSYEQYF. The DNA of the CDR3 is TGTGCCAGCAGTTCAGATTTCAGTGTGAGCTACGAGCAGTACTTC.

This clone was observed a few times. The chain recombines TRBV11-3 with TRBJ2-1; TRBD1 or TRBD2 may be the D gene (5 bases each). V lost 5 bases to trimming and J lost 7 bases, with 15 bases between them. The CDR3 contains 14 residues. Germline V lookup: CDR1 SGHNT, CDR2 YENEEA. The CDR3 nucleotides read TGTGCCAGCAGCCTGGGGCTAGCTAGGAATGAGCAGTTCTTC. Residues: CASSLGLARNEQFF.

The chain couples TRBV20-1 to TRBJ1-2; 12 bases fit TRBD1. Germline V gives CDR1 DFQATT, CDR2 SNEGSKA (reference sequence). The ends lost 3 bases at V and 10 bases at J; junction bases unmatched: 15. The CDR3 spans 16 residues. The CDR3 coding sequence is TGCAGTGCTAGTTCCACCGGGACAGGGGGCCCGTTCCCCTACACCTTC. Residues: CSASSTGTGGPFPYTF.

The chain is built from TRBV6-5 and TRBJ1-4; a possible D gene is TRBD1 (5 bases). The germline CDR1 and CDR2 sequences are MNHEY and SVGAGI. Trimming left V 0 bases short and J 7 bases short, with 6 bases between. CDR3 length equals 13 residues. CDR3 residues: CASSYSGVEKLFF. The CDR3 DNA sequence: TGTGCCAGCAGTTACTCAGGGGTTGAAAAACTGTTTTTT.

J is TRBJ1-2 and V is TRBV28; D is undetermined. Between the trimmed V and J ends, which lost 3 bases and 4 bases, there was a span of 9 bases. In germline, CDR1 is MDHEN, CDR2 SYDVKM. This CDR3 has 13 residues. The CDR3 here is CASSFGRGYGYTF. In DNA, the CDR3 is TGTGCCAGCAGTTTCGGACGGGGCTATGGCTACACCTTC.